The present TCR beta chain was sequenced within a study of T cells in Graves' hyperthyroidism and ophthalmopathy. Broader study findings: Separating ophthalmopathy from stable hyperthyroidism was achieved by a 13 V-J model. Blood samples included most of the expanded thyroid clonotypes exceeding 0.001. Prediction of ophthalmopathy progression came a median approximately 6.5 months pre-onset.

Template material for amplifying TCR beta CDR3 regions consisted of RNA transcripts. TCR CDR3 regions were first amplified by RT-PCR with HTBI primers. TCRdb passed the multiplex PCR reads through MiXCR, listing each CDR3 protein once. The profile shows about 570,000 distinct CDR3 sequences, about 43% of them singletons. CDR1 SGDLS and CDR2 YYNGEE come from the germline V gene. The CDR3 totals 19 residues. V trimming: 3 bases; J trimming: 1 base; junction bases outside the gene matches: 10. This clonotype was recorded many times. The target antigen is unknown. Sequencing was carried out using peripheral blood or thyroid tissue (not recorded which). This receptor was taken from an adult woman with Graves' disease, either hyperthyroidism or ophthalmopathy (not recorded which). The chain joins TRBV9 to TRBJ2-5, with 15 positions matching TRBD2. CDR3 sequence (DNA): TGTGCCAGCAGCGCGAGGGGGACTAGCGGGAGGATCGGCCAAGAGACCCAGTACTTC. Translating it yields CASSARGTSGRIGQETQYF.